This TCR beta chain was retrieved from a study of beta chain features in type 1 diabetes. The CDR3 has 13 amino acids. Germline-derived CDR1 and CDR2 are MNHNY and SVGAGI (reference sequence). Between the trimmed V and J ends, which lost 8 bases and 2 bases, there was a span of 13 bases. This clone was seen a few times. Its cognate antigen is unknown. Expressed TCRB transcripts were sequenced, since all the RNA that had been isolated was reverse transcribed. The method was immunoSEQ multiplex PCR; TCRdb's version includes in-frame clones alone and lacks a portion of them. The sample holds around 130,000 clones, about 17% seen once. Points from the study as a whole: TCRB CDR3 length was moderately but significantly reduced in all four CD4+ subsets of Type 1 diabetes patients.

Sample: central memory CD4+ T cells from blood. This TCR was sampled from a man aged 25-45 years with type 1 diabetes. The J gene is TRBJ2-7, the V gene TRBV6-6; D tentatively reads TRBD1 or TRBD2 (5 bases each). CDR3 sequence (DNA): TGTGCCAGCGTAGGGCAGGGAGCCTACGAGCAGTACTTC. Residues: CASVGQGAYEQYF.